This T cell receptor (beta chain) was retrieved from a study of CDR3 diversity in severe acne. Using its own MiXCR run on the PCR reads, TCRdb lists one record per CDR3 protein. The sample includes about 90,000 distinct CDR3 sequences, about 53% seen only once; the top ten take 9.5% to 13%. V shed 3 bases, J shed 1 base, and the junction held 1 base outside the gene matches. This CDR3 has 15 amino acids. Germline V gene sequence: CDR1 MDHEN, CDR2 SYDVKM. Source material: blood. This clonotype was sampled from a male donor with severe acne vulgaris. This chain uses TRBV28 with TRBJ2-5, with 11 bases lining up with TRBD2. The DNA for the CDR3 is TGTGCCAGCAGTTTGACTAGCGGGATCCAAGAGACCCAGTACTTC. It encodes CASSLTSGIQETQYF.